The next 28 T cell receptor beta chains were all read from a single sample in a study of PD-1 blockade in classical Hodgkin lymphoma. The sample's time point: cycle 4 day 1 (C4D1), after six to seven weeks of nivolumab. Every one of the patients relapsed after autologous stem cell transplantation (brentuximab vedotin exposure was variable). Using immunoSEQ multiplex PCR, the repertoire was profiled, and TCRdb retains in-frame clones only, with some absent. The table includes some 96,000 clones, 85% to 95% detected once. The input for sequencing was peripheral blood mononuclear cells (PBMCs), taken before the fourth cycle of nivolumab. Receptors originate from a human donor with classical Hodgkin lymphoma.

This clone has only one observation. The chain recombines TRBV5-6 with TRBJ2-7; the D is unclear. CDR3 length equals 16 residues. Trimming removed 3 bases at V and 2 bases at J, with 18 bases between. Germline-derived CDR1 and CDR2 are SGHDT and YYEEEE. For the CDR3, the DNA is TGTGCCAGCAGCTCCAACGTAGAATTTGAGACCTACGAGCAGTACTTC. Its protein product is CASSSNVEFETYEQYF.

The CDR3 region is CASSPPGPNTEAFF. The CDR3 region has the DNA TGTGCCAGCAGCCCTCCGGGACCGAACACTGAAGCTTTCTTT. The chain joins TRBV5-6 to TRBJ1-1; maybe TRBD1 (5 bases). Germline lookup yields CDR1 SGHDT and CDR2 YYEEEE. V was trimmed by 4 bases and J by 1 base, leaving 11 bases between them. This CDR3 is built from 14 residues. Complete variable domain (other parts from reference TRBV5-6 and TRBJ1-1): DAGVTQSPTHLIKTRGQQVTLRCSPKSGHDTVSWYQQALGQGPQFIFQYYEEEERQRGNFPDRFSGHQFPNYSSELNVNALLLGDSALYLCASSPPGPNTEAFFGQGTRLTVV.

The rearrangement joins TRBV28 to TRBJ2-6; possibly TRBD2 for D (5 bases). This CDR3 is built from 15 residues. The germline V gene encodes CDR1 MDHEN and CDR2 SYDVKM. Trimming took 5 bases from V and 4 from J, leaving 12 bases between them. The CDR3 DNA reads as TGTGCCAGCAGTCCAACTAGTTCCGGGGCCAACGTCCTGACTTTC. Residues: CASSPTSSGANVLTF. The full variable domain, completed using reference TRBV28 and TRBJ2-6, is DVKVTQSSRYLVKRTGEKVFLECVQDMDHENMFWYRQDPGLGLRLIYFSYDVKMKEKGDIPEGYSVSREKKERFSLILESASTNQTSMYLCASSPTSSGANVLTFGAGSRLTVL.

The rearrangement links TRBV28 to TRBJ2-6, with TRBD1 as a possible D gene (5 bases). The CDR3 spans 14 residues. The V gene's germline CDR1 is MDHEN and CDR2 SYDVKM. Trimming shortened V by 6 bases and J by 6 bases, and 12 bases separated the two germline ends. The DNA of the CDR3 is TGTGCCAGCAGCAGGATCAGGGAGGCCAACGTCCTGACTTTC. It codes for CASSRIREANVLTF.

V gene TRBV6-1 combines with J gene TRBJ2-7; D might be TRBD1 (5 bases). The V end was cut by 8 bases, the J end by 2 bases, with 10 bases between. The CDR3 extends over 12 amino acids. From germline, CDR1 is MNHNS and CDR2 SASEGT. The CDR3 region is CASDSRTYEQYF. The CDR3 DNA is TGTGCCAGCGACAGCCGAACCTACGAGCAGTACTTC.

The chain is built from TRBV29-1 and TRBJ2-7, with D maybe TRBD2 (6 bases). Between the trimmed V and J ends, which lost 3 bases and 3 bases, there was a span of 12 bases. The germline V gene has CDR1 SQVTM and CDR2 ANQGSEA. This CDR3 spans 13 amino acids. This CDR3 reads CSVDEAGSYEQYF. In DNA form, the CDR3 reads TGCAGCGTTGACGAAGCGGGCAGCTACGAGCAGTACTTC.

This clone was observed a single time. The chain employs TRBV19 and TRBJ1-1; 7 positions agree with TRBD1. CDR1 is LNHDA, CDR2 SQIVND, per germline (reference sequence). Unmatched junction bases numbered 2, after V lost 4 bases and J lost 3 bases. CDR3 length: 13 amino acids. For the CDR3, the DNA is TGTGCCAGTAGTAACGACAGGGACACTGAAGCTTTCTTT. This sequence encodes CASSNDRDTEAFF.

The gene calls are TRBV4-2 and TRBJ2-3; D remains unclear. V lost 2 bases, J lost 4 bases, and 7 bases lay in between. From germline, CDR1 is LGHNA and CDR2 YNFKEQ. The CDR3 totals 13 residues. CDR3 protein: CASSQLRSDTQYF. Here the CDR3 DNA reads TGTGCCAGCAGCCAACTAAGATCAGATACGCAGTATTTT.

This clone appeared once. This chain uses TRBV7-2 with TRBJ2-7, with TRBD1 as a possible D gene (6 bases). The CDR3 has 15 amino acids. The V end lost 4 bases, the J end lost 5 bases, and 18 bases lay between the germline ends. Germline CDR1 reads SGHTA; CDR2 reads FQGNSA. The CDR3 here is CASSSRGSRSDEQYF. As DNA, the CDR3 is TGTGCCAGCAGCTCCAGGGGTTCAAGGTCGGACGAGCAGTACTTC.

The chain couples TRBV6-6 to TRBJ2-2; 8 nucleotides line up with TRBD1. The germline V gene has CDR1 MNHNY and CDR2 SVGAGI (reference sequence). The CDR3 totals 16 residues. J gave up 1 base and V 2 bases, and 3 bases lay outside the gene matches. The CDR3 coding sequence is TGTGCCAGCAGTTACACCGACAGGGGGAACACCGGGGAGCTGTTTTTT. Translation: CASSYTDRGNTGELFF.

This chain joins TRBV29-1 and TRBJ1-2; D is ambiguous. The CDR3 contains 12 residues. Trimming removed 4 bases at V and 4 bases at J, with 10 bases between. The V gene's germline CDR1 is SQVTM and CDR2 ANQGSEA. The CDR3 here is CSVAGSTYGYTF. Written as DNA, the CDR3 is TGCAGCGTTGCGGGATCCACCTATGGCTACACCTTC. The complete variable domain, with remaining parts taken from reference TRBV29-1 and TRBJ1-2, reads SAVISQKPSRDICQRGTSLTIQCQVDSQVTMMFWYRQQPGQSLTLIATANQGSEATYESGFVIDKFPISRPNLTFSTLTVSNMSPEDSSIYLCSVAGSTYGYTFGSGTRLTVV.

The chain carries TRBV7-6 and TRBJ2-1; possibly TRBD1 for D (6 bases). The germline V and J ends were trimmed by 3 bases and 1 base, with 7 bases remaining between them. Germline V gene lookup returns CDR1 SGHVS and CDR2 FNYEAQ. CDR3 length: 14 residues. The CDR3, as DNA: TGTGCCAGCAGCTTTGGGACATCCTACAATGAGCAGTTCTTC. Translation: CASSFGTSYNEQFF. Full variable domain (rest looked up from reference TRBV7-6 and TRBJ2-1): GAGVSQSPRYKVTKRGQDVALRCDPISGHVSLYWYRQALGQGPEFLTYFNYEAQQDKSGLPNDRFSAERPEGSISTLTIQRTEQRDSAMYRCASSFGTSYNEQFFGPGTRLTVL.

V is TRBV5-1 and J is TRBJ2-5; D unclear. CDR3 length: 15 residues. The ends were cut back, 0 bases at V and 4 bases at J, with 13 bases in the middle. Germline values: CDR1 SGHRS, CDR2 YFSETQ. The CDR3 spells CASSLDQHRVETQYF. The CDR3 DNA is TGCGCCAGCAGCTTGGACCAACACCGAGTAGAGACCCAGTACTTC.

V and J are TRBV18 and TRBJ2-1, with D maybe TRBD2 (6 bases). The V gene's germline CDR1 is KGHSH and CDR2 LQKENI. Trimming left V 3 bases short and J 5 bases short, with 26 bases between. CDR3 length: 19 amino acids. The CDR3 here is CASSPGNRRGRGVDNEQFF. The CDR3 DNA sequence: TGTGCCAGCTCACCTGGGAACAGGCGGGGCCGCGGTGTCGACAATGAGCAGTTCTTC. Drawing the rest from reference TRBV18 and TRBJ2-1, the complete variable domain is NAGVMQNPRHLVRRRGQEARLRCSPMKGHSHVYWYRQLPEEGLKFMVYLQKENIIDESGMPKERFSAEFPKEGPSILRIQQVVRGDSAAYFCASSPGNRRGRGVDNEQFFGPGTRLTVL.

The chain is built from TRBV29-1 and TRBJ2-5; D may be TRBD1 (6 bases). Trimming stripped 3 bases from V and 3 bases from J, with 17 bases between. The CDR3 sequence is 15 residues long. In germline, CDR1 is SQVTM, CDR2 ANQGSEA. CDR3 sequence reads: CSVDGHTGPKETQYF. CDR3 bases: TGCAGCGTTGATGGGCACACAGGGCCCAAAGAGACCCAGTACTTC.

The chain couples TRBV6-4 to TRBJ2-1, with TRBD2 matching over 11 bases. CDR1 and CDR2 (germline): MRHNA, SNTAGT. Trimming cost V 1 base and J 6 bases; bases outside gene matches: 5. The CDR3 totals 16 residues. The CDR3 spells CASSDFLAGGPNEQFF. The CDR3 DNA sequence: TGTGCCAGCAGTGACTTTCTAGCGGGGGGCCCCAATGAGCAGTTCTTC.

The CDR3 here is CAWSVIGRNTEAFF. CDR3 bases: TGTGCCTGGAGTGTAATTGGACGGAACACTGAAGCTTTCTTT. The V gene is TRBV30, the J gene TRBJ1-1; D is ambiguous. This CDR3 is 14 amino acids long. The germline V gene has CDR1 GTSNPN and CDR2 SVGIG (reference sequence). Trimming shortened V by 0 bases and J by 1 base, and 9 bases separated the two germline ends.

The chain combines TRBV10-3 with TRBJ1-4; TRBD1 agrees at 9 bases. Per the germline V gene, CDR1 is ENHRY and CDR2 is SYGVKD. The CDR3 is 15 residues long. Trimming took 3 bases from V and 7 from J; bases not matched to a gene: 6. The CDR3 is CAISDPGTGSEKLFF. The CDR3 DNA sequence: TGTGCCATCAGTGATCCCGGGACAGGGAGTGAAAAACTGTTTTTT.

V usage is TRBV5-4 and J usage is TRBJ1-5; D ambiguous. CDR3 length equals 14 residues. The V and J ends lost 4 bases and 4 bases respectively, with 12 bases between them. The germline V gene has CDR1 SGHNT and CDR2 YYREEE (reference sequence). The CDR3 nucleotides are TGTGCCAGCAGCCTGGGTGTAGGGAATCAGCCCCAGCATTTT. It codes for CASSLGVGNQPQHF.

V and J are TRBV4-1 and TRBJ2-1, with D possibly being TRBD1 (6 bases). CDR3 length: 16 amino acids. Germline V gene lookup returns CDR1 MGHRA and CDR2 YSYEKL. V lost 3 bases, J lost 6 bases, and 18 bases lay in between. The CDR3 DNA reads TGCGCCAGCAGCCAGTCCGGGACAAGGCCCCTCAATGAGCAGTTCTTC. Residues: CASSQSGTRPLNEQFF.

The chain carries TRBV9 and TRBJ1-1, with D perhaps TRBD1 (6 bases). From germline, CDR1 is SGDLS and CDR2 YYNGEE. The ends were cut back, 4 bases at V and 5 bases at J, with 9 bases in the middle. This CDR3 contains 12 residues. The CDR3 protein is CASSTGSTEAFF. The CDR3 DNA follows: TGTGCCAGCAGCACAGGGAGTACTGAAGCTTTCTTT.

V and J are TRBV27 and TRBJ1-3, with TRBD1 matching over 8 bases. Germline V gives CDR1 MNHEY, CDR2 SMNVEV (reference sequence). The ends lost 8 bases at V and 1 base at J; junction bases unmatched: 10. The CDR3 has 16 residues. The CDR3 sequence is CASRPETGGSGNTIYF. The CDR3 DNA reads as TGTGCCAGCCGCCCCGAAACAGGGGGATCTGGAAACACCATATATTTT.

The V gene is TRBV30, the J gene TRBJ1-1; tentative D call: TRBD1 (6 bases). CDR1 GTSNPN and CDR2 SVGIG come from the germline V gene (reference sequence). This CDR3 region has 12 residues. V lost 5 bases and J lost 7, with 14 bases in between. CDR3 in amino acids: CAWGGAGFEAFF. DNA of the CDR3: TGTGCCTGGGGGGGCGCGGGGTTTGAAGCTTTCTTT.

The chain combines TRBV6-4 with TRBJ2-7, with 10 bases identical to TRBD2. This CDR3 region has 16 residues. Germline CDR1 reads MRHNA; CDR2 reads SNTAGT. The junction had 7 bases not matched to a gene; V was cut back by 5 bases and J by 0 bases. As DNA, the CDR3 is TGTGCCAGCAGTCGGATTGCTAGCGGGAGCTCCTACGAGCAGTACTTC. Protein product: CASSRIASGSSYEQYF.

The gene calls are TRBV27 and TRBJ2-3; 8 positions agree with TRBD2. The CDR3 is 17 residues long. The ends lost 1 base at V and 6 bases at J; junction bases unmatched: 12. Germline CDR1 MNHEY, CDR2 SMNVEV (reference sequence). CDR3 in amino acids: CASSLYGGGAGEDTQYF. The CDR3 DNA reads as TGTGCCAGCAGTTTATATGGGGGCGGAGCGGGAGAGGATACGCAGTATTTT.

In this sample, this clone turned up once. This rearrangement joins TRBV6-1 to TRBJ1-2, with D perhaps matching TRBD1 (5 bases). The V gene's germline CDR1 is MNHNS and CDR2 SASEGT. Trimming removed 8 bases from V and 4 bases from J, with 20 bases in between. This CDR3 is 15 amino acids long. CDR3 nucleotides: TGTGCCAGCCTATTTGGGGGGGACGTCACCTATGGCTACACCTTC. This sequence encodes CASLFGGDVTYGYTF.

The chain links TRBV2 to TRBJ2-2; D possibly matches TRBD1 or TRBD2 (5 bases each). Trimming pared 5 bases from V and 3 bases from J, leaving 13 bases between. Germline CDR1 is SNHLY and CDR2 is FYNNEI. The CDR3 has 15 amino acids. CDR3 DNA sequence: TGTGCCAGCAGTCCCCGGGGCTGGGACACCGGGGAGCTGTTTTTT. Translating gives CASSPRGWDTGELFF.

The chain joins TRBV28 to TRBJ1-5, with D unresolved. V lost 8 bases, J lost 5 bases, and 10 bases lay in between. The CDR3 sequence is 12 residues long. Germline V gene lookup returns CDR1 MDHEN and CDR2 SYDVKM. CDR3 protein: CASEQVDQPQHF. CDR3 DNA: TGTGCCAGCGAGCAGGTCGATCAGCCCCAGCATTTT.